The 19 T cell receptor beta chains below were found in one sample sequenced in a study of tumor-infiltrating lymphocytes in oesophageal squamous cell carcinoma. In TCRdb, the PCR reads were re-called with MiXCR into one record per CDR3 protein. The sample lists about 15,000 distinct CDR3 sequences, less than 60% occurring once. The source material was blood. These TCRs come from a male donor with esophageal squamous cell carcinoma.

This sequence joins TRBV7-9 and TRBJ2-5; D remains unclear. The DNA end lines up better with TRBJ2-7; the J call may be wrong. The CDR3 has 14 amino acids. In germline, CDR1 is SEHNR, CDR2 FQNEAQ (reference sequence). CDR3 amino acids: CASSPYTQTYEQYF. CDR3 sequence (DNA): TGTGCCAGCAGCCCCTACACGCAAACCTACGAGCAGTACTTC.

CDR3 sequence (DNA): TGTGCCAGCAGTCTTCTAGCGGCTACAGATACGCAGTATTTT. This gives the protein CASSLLAATDTQYF. The rearrangement links TRBV5-4 to TRBJ2-3; 7 bases line up with TRBD2. Germline CDR1 reads SGHNT; CDR2 reads YYREEE (reference sequence). The V segment lost 5 bases and the J segment 3 bases; nucleotides outside the gene matches: 6. The CDR3 runs 14 residues. The full variable domain, completed using reference TRBV5-4 and TRBJ2-3, is ETGVTQSPTHLIKTRGQQVTLRCSSQSGHNTVSWYQQALGQGPQFIFQYYREEENGRGNFPPRFSGLQFPNYSSELNVNALELDDSALYLCASSLLAATDTQYFGPGTRLTVL.

This CDR3 is CASSSRGPQETQYF. CDR3 sequence (DNA): TGTGCCAGCAGCTCCAGGGGGCCACAAGAGACCCAGTACTTC. The chain uses TRBV7-6 and TRBJ2-4; TRBD1 matches 8 bases. The end of the DNA aligns better with TRBJ2-5, so the J call may be wrong. The germline gives CDR1 SGHVS, CDR2 FNYEAQ. The CDR3 length is 14 residues.

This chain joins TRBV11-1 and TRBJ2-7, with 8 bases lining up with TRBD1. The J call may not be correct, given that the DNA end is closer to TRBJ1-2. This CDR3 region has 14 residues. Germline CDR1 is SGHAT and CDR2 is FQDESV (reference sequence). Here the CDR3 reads CASSVQGADYGYTF. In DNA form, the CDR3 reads TGTGCCAGCAGCGTTCAGGGGGCGGACTATGGCTACACCTTC.

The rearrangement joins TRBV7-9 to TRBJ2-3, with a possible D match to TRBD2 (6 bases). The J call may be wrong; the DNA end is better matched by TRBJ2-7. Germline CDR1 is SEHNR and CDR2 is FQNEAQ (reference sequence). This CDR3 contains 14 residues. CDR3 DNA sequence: TGTGCCAGCAGCTTATTTGCGGGAAACTACGAGCAGTACTTC. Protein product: CASSLFAGNYEQYF.

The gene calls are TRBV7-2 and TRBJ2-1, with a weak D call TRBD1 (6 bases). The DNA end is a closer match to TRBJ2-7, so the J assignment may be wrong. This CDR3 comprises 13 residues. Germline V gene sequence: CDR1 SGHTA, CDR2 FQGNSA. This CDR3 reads CASSLLTGNEQYF. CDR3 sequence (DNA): TGTGCCAGCAGCTTGTTAACAGGGAACGAGCAGTACTTC.

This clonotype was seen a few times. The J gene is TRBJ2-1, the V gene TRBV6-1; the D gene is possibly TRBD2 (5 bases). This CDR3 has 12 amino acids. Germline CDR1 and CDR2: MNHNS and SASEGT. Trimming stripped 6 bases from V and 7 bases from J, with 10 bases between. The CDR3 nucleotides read TGTGCCAGCAGACTAGACACTAATGAGCAGTTCTTC. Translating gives CASRLDTNEQFF.

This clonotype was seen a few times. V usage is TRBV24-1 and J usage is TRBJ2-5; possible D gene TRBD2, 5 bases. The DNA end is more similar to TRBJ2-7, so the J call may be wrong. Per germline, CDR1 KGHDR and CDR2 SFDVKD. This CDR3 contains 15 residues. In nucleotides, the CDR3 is TGTGCCACCAGTGACCCCGGAGCGGCTGTCTACGAGCAGTACTTC. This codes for CATSDPGAAVYEQYF.

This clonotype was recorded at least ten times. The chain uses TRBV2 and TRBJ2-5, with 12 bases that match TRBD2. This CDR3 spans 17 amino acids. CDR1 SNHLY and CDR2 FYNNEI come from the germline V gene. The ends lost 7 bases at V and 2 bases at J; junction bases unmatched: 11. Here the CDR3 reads CASKWPSGRALQETQYF. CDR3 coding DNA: TGTGCCAGCAAATGGCCTAGCGGGAGGGCGCTTCAAGAGACCCAGTACTTC.

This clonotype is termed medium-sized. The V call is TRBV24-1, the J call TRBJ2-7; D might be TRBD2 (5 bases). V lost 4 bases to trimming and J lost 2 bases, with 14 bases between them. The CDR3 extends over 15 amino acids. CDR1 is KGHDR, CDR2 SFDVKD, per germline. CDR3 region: CATSDLGGSTYEQYF. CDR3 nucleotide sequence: TGTGCCACCAGTGACCTAGGTGGGAGCACCTACGAGCAGTACTTC.

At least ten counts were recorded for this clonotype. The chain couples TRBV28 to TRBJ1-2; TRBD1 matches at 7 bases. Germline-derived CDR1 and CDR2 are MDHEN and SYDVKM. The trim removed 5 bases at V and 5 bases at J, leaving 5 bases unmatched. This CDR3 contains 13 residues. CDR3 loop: CASSPTGEYGYTF. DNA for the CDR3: TGTGCCAGCAGTCCCACAGGGGAATATGGCTACACCTTC.

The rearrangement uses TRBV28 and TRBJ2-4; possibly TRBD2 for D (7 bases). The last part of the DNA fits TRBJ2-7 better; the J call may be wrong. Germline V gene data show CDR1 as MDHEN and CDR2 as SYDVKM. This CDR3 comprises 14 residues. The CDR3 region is CASKGRGASYEQYF. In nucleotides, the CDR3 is TGTGCCAGCAAAGGGAGGGGGGCGTCCTACGAGCAGTACTTC.

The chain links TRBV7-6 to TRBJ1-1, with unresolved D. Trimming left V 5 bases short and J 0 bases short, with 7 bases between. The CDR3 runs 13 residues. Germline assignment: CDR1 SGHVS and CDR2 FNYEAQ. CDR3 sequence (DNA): TGTGCCAGCAGCCCTTACATGAACACTGAAGCTTTCTTT. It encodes CASSPYMNTEAFF.

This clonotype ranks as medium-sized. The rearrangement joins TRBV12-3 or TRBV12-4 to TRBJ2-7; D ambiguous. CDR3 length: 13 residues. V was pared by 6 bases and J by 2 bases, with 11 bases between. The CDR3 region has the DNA TGTGCCAGCAGCACCTTGACTCCCTACGAGCAGTACTTC. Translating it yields CASSTLTPYEQYF.

Written as DNA, the CDR3 is TGCAAGAGCAGGGTGGTCGGCACTGAAGCTTTCTTT. Amino acid sequence: CKSRVVGTEAFF. The chain joins TRBV20-1 to TRBJ1-1; D may be TRBD1 (5 bases). CDR1 is DFQATT and CDR2 is SNEGSKA in the germline V gene (reference sequence). The CDR3 runs to 12 residues.

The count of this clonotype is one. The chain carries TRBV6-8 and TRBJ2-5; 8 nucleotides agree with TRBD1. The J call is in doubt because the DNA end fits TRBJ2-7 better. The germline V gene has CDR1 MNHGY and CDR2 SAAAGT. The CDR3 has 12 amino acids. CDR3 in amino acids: CASTRGHDEQYF. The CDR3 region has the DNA TGTGCCAGCACCAGGGGGCACGACGAGCAGTACTTC.

DNA for the CDR3: TGTGCCAGCAGCTTAGGATTACCGGGACAGGGGATTCTCAATGAGCAGTTCTTC. Protein sequence: CASSLGLPGQGILNEQFF. The chain joins TRBV7-6 to TRBJ2-7, with 10 bases fitting TRBD1. TRBJ2-1 explains the end of the DNA better; the J call may be wrong. This CDR3 has 18 amino acids. The germline gives CDR1 SGHVS, CDR2 FNYEAQ.

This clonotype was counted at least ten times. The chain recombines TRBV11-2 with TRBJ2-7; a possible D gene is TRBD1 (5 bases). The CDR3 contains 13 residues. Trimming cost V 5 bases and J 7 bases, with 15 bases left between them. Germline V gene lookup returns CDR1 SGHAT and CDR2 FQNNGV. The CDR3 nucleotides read TGTGCCAGCAGCACGATCAGGGTTGAAGAGCAGTACTTC. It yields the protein CASSTIRVEEQYF.

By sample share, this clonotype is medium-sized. CDR3 DNA: TGTGCCAGCGGGGACAGCTCTGGGGCCAACGTCCTGACTTTC. Its protein is CASGDSSGANVLTF. The chain links TRBV6-1 to TRBJ2-6; TRBD1 agrees at 7 bases. V shed 8 bases and J 0 bases; nucleotides not matched to a gene: 1. This CDR3 is 14 amino acids long. Germline-derived CDR1 and CDR2 are MNHNS and SASEGT.